This T cell receptor beta chain was observed in a study of shared clonotypes between healthy human individuals. Clones were read by immunoSEQ multiplex PCR, and TCRdb kept only the in-frame ones, dropping some. Of 400,000 to 500,000 clones detected, 60% to 85% appear once; the ten largest clones hold 10% to 15%. Healthy HIV-negative adults without recent acute infections or vaccinations served as donors. V was pared by 5 bases and J by 4 bases, with 6 bases between. The CDR3 runs 11 residues. CDR1 is MDHEN and CDR2 is SYDVKM in the germline V gene. Sequenced sample: PBMCs. This rearrangement joins TRBV28 to TRBJ2-7, with D uncertain. The source is a woman in her forties in good health. Some clones in this sample may be carry-over from other donors' samples. CDR3 sequence (DNA): TGTGCCAGCAGTGGTGGTTACGAGCAGTACTTC. Its translation is CASSGGYEQYF.